What follows are 10 T cell receptor beta chains derived from one specimen sequenced in a study of CD4 T cells in relation to SARS-CoV-2 and coronaviruses. Before the COVID-19 pandemic, during about 2011-2019, CD4+ T cells were taken from unexposed donors. The cells were cultured for under twelve days before CD4+ T cells were isolated. Produced via immunoSEQ multiplex PCR; TCRdb's table is partial and in-frame only. The table lists approximately 14,000 clones, 60% to 80% of them singletons. The antigens of these receptors remain unknown. Sequenced: CD4+ T cells from PBMCs, cultured in vitro. These receptors came from a human donor in good health.

This clone was seen a handful of times. This sequence joins TRBV5-8 and TRBJ1-3; D gene ambiguous. CDR3 length: 15 amino acids. Germline-derived CDR1 and CDR2 are SGHTS and YDEGEE. V dropped 0 bases and J dropped 1 base, with 8 bases sitting between them. The CDR3 region has the DNA TGTGCCAGCAGCTTGGTCGGAAGATCTGGAAACACCATATATTTT. The encoded protein is CASSLVGRSGNTIYF.

V gene TRBV12-3 or TRBV12-4 combines with J gene TRBJ1-1; D remains ambiguous. The CDR3 extends over 13 amino acids. Trimming left V 11 bases short and J 0 bases short, with 13 bases between. CDR3 sequence (DNA): TGTGCCGGAGGGATGGGCTTGAACACTGAAGCTTTCTTT. Amino acids: CAGGMGLNTEAFF.

The chain is built from TRBV7-3 and TRBJ1-1, with 9 nucleotides matching TRBD1. The ends lost 5 bases at V and 12 bases at J; junction bases unmatched: 10. The CDR3 runs 13 residues. CDR1 is SGHTA and CDR2 is FQGTGA in the germline V gene. The CDR3 loop reads CASSKLQGAETFF. In DNA form, the CDR3 reads TGTGCCAGCAGCAAATTACAGGGGGCTGAGACTTTCTTT.

This chain uses TRBV14 with TRBJ1-3, with D uncertain. Germline-derived CDR1 and CDR2 are SGHDN and FVKESK. The CDR3 consists of 13 residues. V lost 5 bases and J lost 1, with 6 bases in between. CDR3 loop: CASSKQSGNTIYF. CDR3 nucleotides: TGTGCCAGCAGCAAACAGTCTGGAAACACCATATATTTT.

The count of this clone is one. V usage is TRBV6-1 and J usage is TRBJ2-7, with a tentative D call TRBD1 (6 bases). CDR3 size: 14 residues. Germline V gene sequence: CDR1 MNHNS, CDR2 SASEGT. The germline V and J ends were trimmed by 2 bases and 7 bases, with 15 bases remaining between them. The CDR3 coding sequence is TGTGCCAGCAGTGAAAGTGACAGGTCCCTGGAGCAGTACTTC. This codes for CASSESDRSLEQYF.

A word on this clone: Other DNA sequences in the same sample also yield this CDR3. The chain joins TRBV5-1 to TRBJ1-1, with D tentatively TRBD1 (6 bases). V was clipped by 4 bases and J by 0 bases, with 13 bases between them. CDR3 length: 15 residues. Germline CDR1 and CDR2: SGHRS and YFSETQ. The CDR3 region is CASSLAGTMNTEAFF. The CDR3 region has the DNA TGCGCCAGCAGCCTTGCCGGGACAATGAACACTGAAGCTTTCTTT.

The J gene is TRBJ1-2, the V gene TRBV15; 7 nucleotides match TRBD1. The CDR3 totals 14 residues. Germline trimming cut 5 bases from V and 2 bases from J; bases unmatched to any gene: 5. Per the germline V gene, CDR1 is LNHNV and CDR2 is YYDKDF (reference sequence). The CDR3 loop is CATSLRTGNYGYTF. The CDR3 DNA reads as TGTGCCACCAGCCTGAGGACAGGAAACTATGGCTACACCTTC.

This rearrangement joins TRBV30 to TRBJ2-7; the D gene is possibly TRBD1 (6 bases). CDR1 and CDR2 (germline): GTSNPN, SVGIG (reference sequence). The CDR3 consists of 12 residues. Trimming pared 5 bases from V and 0 bases from J, leaving 8 bases between. In DNA, the CDR3 is TGTGCCTGGGGGGGACACTCCTACGAGCAGTACTTC. Protein: CAWGGHSYEQYF. The variable domain in full, completed from reference TRBV30 and TRBJ2-7, reads SQTIHQWPATLVQPVGSPLSLECTVEGTSNPNLYWYRQAAGRGLQLLFYSVGIGQISSEVPQNLSASRPQDRQFILSSKKLLLSDSGFYLCAWGGHSYEQYFGPGTRLTVT.

The chain combines TRBV5-1 with TRBJ1-1; 7 bases agree with TRBD1. The CDR3 sequence is 15 residues long. CDR1 SGHRS and CDR2 YFSETQ come from the germline V gene. Trimming took 4 bases from V and 3 from J; bases not matched to a gene: 9. This CDR3 is CASSLGQSRDTEAFF. The CDR3 DNA reads TGCGCCAGCAGCCTGGGACAGAGCCGGGACACTGAAGCTTTCTTT.

The chain is built from TRBV5-6 and TRBJ1-2, with D possibly matching TRBD1 (6 bases). Germline V gene data show CDR1 as SGHDT and CDR2 as YYEEEE. Trimming removed 0 bases at V and 13 bases at J, with 28 bases between. The length of the CDR3 is 17 residues. This chain's CDR3 is CASSLEVGIRVGGMGTF. The CDR3 DNA sequence: TGTGCCAGCAGCTTGGAGGTGGGGATCAGGGTCGGGGGCATGGGCACCTTC.